This T cell receptor (beta chain) is from a study of T-cell memory formation after mild COVID-19. Study results and limitations: Later expanders leaned CD4+, whereas day 15 to 85 contracting clones were balanced CD4/CD8. The study found contracting CD4+ clones mainly in CM and EM and contracting CD8+ clones in EMRA. Nothing showed for sure that second-wave clones peaking on day 37 were SARS-CoV-2 specific.

About this clonotype: Its antigen is still unknown.

TCRdb processed the 5' RACE reads anew with MiXCR; each CDR3 protein has one entry. The sample lists 170,000 or so distinct CDR3 sequences, roughly 31% occurring once. Germline V gene sequence: CDR1 SGHTA, CDR2 FQGNSA. CDR3 length: 16 residues. V was pared by 5 bases and J by 2 bases, with 7 bases of the junction left unmatched. The sequence derives from an adult woman who had mild COVID-19 (a few samples of this study predate the infection). Cell type and time point are not known. Material: PBMCs or a T cell subset sorted from them (not recorded which). The rearrangement joins TRBV7-2 to TRBJ2-5; 11 nucleotides agree with TRBD2. For the CDR3, the DNA is TGTGCCAGCAGCCCCCGAACTAGCGGGAGTCAAGAGACCCAGTACTTC. This encodes CASSPRTSGSQETQYF. Full variable domain (outside the CDR3, taken from reference TRBV7-2 and TRBJ2-5): GAGVSQSPSNKVTEKGKDVELRCDPISGHTALYWYRQSLGQGLEFLIYFQGNSAPDKSGLPSDRFSAERTGGSVSTLTIQRTQQEDSAVYLCASSPRTSGSQETQYFGPGTRLLVL.